This TCR beta chain was identified in a study of blood T cells in healthy people across ages (dated by TCRdb to between 2015 and 2016). Study-level background: In model experiments, roughly one uniquely barcoded TCR beta cDNA molecule per two T cells was captured by template switching. To track age-related changes in TCR beta repertoire diversity, the study relied on deep sequencing normalized with unique cDNA molecular identifiers. The donors were split into four age groups: young (average 16 years), middle-aged (about 40), aged (around 67) and long-lived (about 82). To avoid experimental bias, donors of different ages were distributed randomly across sequencing lanes. For two donors (one aged 18 to 30 and one aged 80 or older), the study analyzed two additional independent replicas of 1 million unique cDNA reads from the same blood draw. Results the study describes overall, beyond this receptor: As age increased, observed TCR beta diversity per million T cells dropped in a roughly linear way, and a significant reduction was already evident by age around 41. Estimates of total diversity based on one million sequenced T cells were regarded as lower bounds and as underestimates. The CMV infection status of donors was not known, potentially confounding age-related changes in expanded clonotypes. Compared with the aged group, the long-lived group had more naive CD4+ T cells, fewer expanded clones and increased TCR diversity, a pattern suggesting age selection. Bulk unsorted PBMC profiling prevented conclusive comparison of naive and antigen-experienced compartments. A strong correlation was found between observed TCR beta diversity and the percentage of naive T cells measured by flow cytometry.

Libraries were made using 5' RACE. Sequencing relied on an Illumina HiSeq 2500. A second 7 to 11 cycle PCR used a sample-barcoded 5' primer and a J-beta primer mix. Each TCR beta cDNA molecule received a unique molecular identifier from a template-switch 5' adaptor carrying 12 random nucleotides. Each sample yielded at least 2.5 million CDR3-containing paired-end reads. The Mint cDNA synthesis kit, primed by a TRBC-specific oligonucleotide, was used to synthesize first-strand cDNA from all RNA. Following uracil-DNA glycosylase treatment, a first 18-cycle PCR with universal primers M1SS and BC2_uni_R was performed on all cDNA. Under the source paper's analysis protocol: Each sample was normalized by randomly selecting 1 million high-quality reads, each carrying a distinct molecular identifier. Reads sharing molecular identifiers were discarded rather than binned into consensus sequences. MiTCR, set to a Q25 quality threshold and the strictest error-elimination algorithm, was used for CDR3 identification, clonotype clustering and error correction. Lower-bound total TCR beta diversity was estimated with a nonparametric unseen species model using Euler transformation. The public reads were quality trimmed at Q25 with fastp and then assembled into clones with MiXCR by TCRdb, keeping productive beta chains. CDR3 protein sequences are deduplicated, and each keeps its most common genes and DNA. In this record, the V and J calls reflect TCRdb's handling and not the investigators' own analysis. The table for this sample lists more than 700,000 distinct CDR3 sequences; 46% of them were counted only once. The leading ten clones occupy 15% to 20% of the sample.

This clonotype was detected only a few times. What this receptor recognizes is not known. The sample holds no much larger clone one base away, and base qualities are not on file. The approximately 41 donors, aged about 6 to 95 years, were systemically healthy Caucasian individuals from Russia. Each donor gave ten milliliters of peripheral blood, collected into EDTA-treated Vacutainer tubes. PBMCs were isolated by Ficoll-Paque density-gradient centrifugation, with at least 7 million obtained per sample. Trizol reagent was used to extract total RNA from the PBMCs, yielding at least 5.5 micrograms per sample. The percentages of naive CD45RAhigh/CD27high T cells were determined by flow cytometry on a PBMC aliquot from every donor. The CDR3, from cysteine to phenylalanine, totals 14 residues. Kept here is only the CDR3 DNA, which spans 42 bases and is read in frame from base 1. Clipping removes 1 base from V and 3 bases from J, with 3 as the unmatched junction base count. CDR1 and CDR2 are drawn from the germline V gene: MGHRA, YSYEKL.

The TCR originated in an elderly man in good health. Material: blood. The chain is assembled from TRBV4-1 and TRBJ2-7; TRBD1 lines up with 7 middle nucleotides. The CDR3 protein: CASSQVWDSYEQYF. The nucleotide sequence is given as TGCGCCAGCAGCCAAGTTTGGGACAGCTACGAGCAGTACTTC.